The present entry profiles one T cell receptor (beta chain) with its context. The antigen is undetermined. The same CDR3 arises from other DNA sequences in this sample as well. This sample is part of a study of shared clonotypes between healthy human individuals. On the study more broadly: Aged between 18 and 49, the donors were two women and three men. Whole-study results and caveats: The study's rarefaction showed incomplete sorted-subset sequencing despite large depth. Limited genetic and exposure-history diversity came from having few donors.

Authors' methods: Junction-only sequences without quality scores were provided by ImmunoSEQ, so filtering was different. Libraries were prepared by immunoSEQ multiplex PCR; TCRdb keeps only in-frame clonotypes and omits some of them. Clone size and the V and J calls come from that table; the DNA yielded D and trimming. The repertoire holds 2 million to 3 million clones, with more than 90% as singletons. Germline-derived CDR1 and CDR2 are MGHRA and YSYEKL. The CDR3 has 14 residues. The ends lost 4 bases at V and 5 bases at J; junction bases unmatched: 2. The source is a man aged 18 to 29 in good health. The sequencing input was naive CD4+ T cells sorted from blood. The sample's subset: CD45RA+ positively selected. V and J are TRBV4-1 and TRBJ1-4; 9 nucleotides align to TRBD1. CDR3 coding DNA: TGCGCCAGCAGCCTTGGGACAGGGAATGAAAAACTGTTTTTT. Translating it yields CASSLGTGNEKLFF.